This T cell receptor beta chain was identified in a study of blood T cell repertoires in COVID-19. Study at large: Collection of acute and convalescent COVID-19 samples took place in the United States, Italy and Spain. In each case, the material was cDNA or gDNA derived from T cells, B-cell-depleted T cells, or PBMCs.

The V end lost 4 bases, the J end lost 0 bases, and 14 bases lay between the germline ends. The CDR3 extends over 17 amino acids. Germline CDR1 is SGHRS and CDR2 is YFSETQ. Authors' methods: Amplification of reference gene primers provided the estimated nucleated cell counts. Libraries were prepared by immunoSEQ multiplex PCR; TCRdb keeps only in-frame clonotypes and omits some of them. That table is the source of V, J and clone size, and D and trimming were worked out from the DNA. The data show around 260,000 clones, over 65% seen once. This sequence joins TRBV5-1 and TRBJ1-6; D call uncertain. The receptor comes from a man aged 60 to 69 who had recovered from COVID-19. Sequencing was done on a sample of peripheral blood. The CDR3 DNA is TGCGCCAGCAGCCTGTCTGGAGGGAGCTCCTATAATTCACCCCTCCACTTT. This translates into CASSLSGGSSYNSPLHF.